One and the same sample provided the 22 T cell receptor beta chains below, sequenced in a study of identical twins. TCRdb reprocessed the 5' RACE reads with MiXCR, giving one entry per CDR3 protein. The sample lists 520,000 or so distinct CDR3 sequences; 22% were seen once. Separately, the same data were catalogued under a study of T cells expressing NK-cell markers.

Sequenced sample: CD4+ T cells sorted from blood. These receptors were taken from a woman aged 18-29 years in good health.

V gene TRBV10-3 combines with J gene TRBJ2-1, with 8 bases that match TRBD2. V shed 7 bases, J shed 12 bases, and the junction held 20 bases outside the gene matches. This CDR3 region has 16 residues. Germline V gene data show CDR1 as ENHRY and CDR2 as SYGVKD. CDR3 amino acids: CAITTLSAGGRNGQFF. The CDR3 nucleotides are TGTGCCATCACCACCCTCTCGGCGGGAGGAAGGAACGGGCAGTTCTTC.

This clonotype has a handful of counts. This chain connects TRBV29-1 to TRBJ1-1; a possible D gene is TRBD1 (6 bases). V was trimmed by 7 bases and J by 3 bases, leaving 12 bases between them. CDR3 length: 12 amino acids. Germline assignment: CDR1 SQVTM and CDR2 ANQGSEA. CDR3 DNA: TGCAGCGGGCGCAGGGGAGACACTGAAGCTTTCTTT. Amino acids: CSGRRGDTEAFF.

This clonotype was observed a handful of times. The rearrangement uses TRBV20-1 and TRBJ2-3, with TRBD1 matching over 11 bases. CDR1 DFQATT and CDR2 SNEGSKA come from the germline V gene (reference sequence). Trimming took 6 bases from V and 5 from J; bases not matched to a gene: 4. The CDR3 has 13 residues. The CDR3 bases are TGCAGTGCCGCCGGGACAGGGGGAGATACGCAGTATTTT. It codes for CSAAGTGGDTQYF.

This rearrangement joins TRBV4-3 to TRBJ2-5, with 7 nucleotides matching TRBD2. V dropped 1 base and J dropped 0; count of bases not matched to a gene: 5. Germline CDR1 reads LGHNA; CDR2 reads YSLEER. The CDR3 is 16 amino acids. This CDR3 is CASSQVGGTNQETQYF. CDR3 bases: TGCGCCAGCAGCCAAGTTGGCGGGACTAACCAAGAGACCCAGTACTTC.

The sample holds a few counts of this clonotype. This chain links TRBV7-9 with TRBJ1-1; 7 bases fit TRBD1. The CDR3 totals 15 residues. Per germline, CDR1 SEHNR and CDR2 FQNEAQ (reference sequence). The junction had 7 bases not matched to a gene; V was cut back by 5 bases and J by 1 base. CDR3 nucleotide sequence: TGTGCCAGCAGCCCGTACAGGGGTAAGAACACTGAAGCTTTCTTT. Translating it yields CASSPYRGKNTEAFF.

V gene TRBV7-9 combines with J gene TRBJ2-1, with D maybe TRBD2 (6 bases). Trimming pared 2 bases from V and 14 bases from J, leaving 16 bases between. The germline V gene encodes CDR1 SEHNR and CDR2 FQNEAQ (reference sequence). This CDR3 has 13 residues. CDR3 DNA sequence: TGTGCCAGCAGCTTACGGGGTATCCAGCGGGAGTTCTTC. Translating gives CASSLRGIQREFF.

In this sample, this clonotype turned up a few times. V usage is TRBV12-3 or TRBV12-4 and J usage is TRBJ2-7; 12 bases fit TRBD2. The CDR3 is 16 residues long. Unmatched junction bases numbered 7, after V lost 3 bases and J lost 4 bases. CDR3 bases: TGTGCCAGCAGTTTTGGACTAGCGGGATCCTCTTACGAGCAGTACTTC. This codes for CASSFGLAGSSYEQYF.

A few counts support this clonotype. V is TRBV5-6 and J is TRBJ2-4; D is perhaps TRBD1 (5 bases). Trimming removed 1 base from V and 10 bases from J, with 9 bases in between. The V gene's germline CDR1 is SGHDT and CDR2 YYEEEE. The CDR3 has 12 amino acids. The CDR3 reads CASSLSAGIQYF. Here the CDR3 DNA reads TGTGCCAGCAGCTTGTCGGCAGGGATTCAGTACTTC.

This clonotype has just a few counts. In DNA, the CDR3 is TGTGCCAGCAAAGGACAGGGTGCCCCTACTGAAGCTTTCTTT. Its protein product is CASKGQGAPTEAFF. The genes are TRBV6-1 and TRBJ1-1; TRBD1 agrees at 8 bases. Looked up from germline, CDR1 is MNHNS and CDR2 is SASEGT. The CDR3 has 14 residues. Trimming removed 7 bases from V and 5 bases from J; junction bases left unmatched: 9.

This chain connects TRBV6-6 to TRBJ1-2; no clear D gene. Germline V gene data show CDR1 as MNHNY and CDR2 as SVGAGI (reference sequence). V shed 6 bases and J shed 4 bases, with 12 bases lying between them. The CDR3 has 13 residues. This CDR3 reads CASSKDLGYGYTF. The CDR3 DNA reads TGTGCCAGCAGCAAGGACTTGGGCTATGGCTACACCTTC.

In DNA form, the CDR3 reads TGCAGTGCTAGAGATTGGGGGGTCTATAATTCACCCCTCCACTTT. Translating it yields CSARDWGVYNSPLHF. The J gene is TRBJ1-6, the V gene TRBV20-1, with D tentatively TRBD1 (5 bases). CDR1 DFQATT and CDR2 SNEGSKA come from the germline V gene (reference sequence). The CDR3 sequence is 15 residues long. The V end was cut by 0 bases, the J end by 3 bases, with 9 bases between.

This clonotype was observed a few times. V and J are TRBV30 and TRBJ2-5; D is ambiguous. CDR3 size: 15 residues. Looked up from germline, CDR1 is GTSNPN and CDR2 is SVGIG (reference sequence). Trimming stripped 2 bases from V and 4 bases from J, with 17 bases between. The DNA for the CDR3 is TGTGCCTGGAGTAGAACCGGAAGGATTGGAGAGACCCAGTACTTC. This gives the protein CAWSRTGRIGETQYF. Full variable domain (remainder filled in from reference TRBV30 and TRBJ2-5): SQTIHQWPATLVQPVGSPLSLECTVEGTSNPNLYWYRQAAGRGLQLLFYSVGIGQISSEVPQNLSASRPQDRQFILSSKKLLLSDSGFYLCAWSRTGRIGETQYFGPGTRLLVL.

The V gene is TRBV7-2, the J gene TRBJ2-1; maybe TRBD1 (5 bases). V was pared by 5 bases and J by 9 bases, with 14 bases between. The CDR3 has 13 amino acids. Germline-derived CDR1 and CDR2 are SGHTA and FQGNSA. CDR3: CASSPRGALEQFF. The DNA for the CDR3 is TGTGCCAGCAGCCCCCGTGGGGCCCTTGAGCAGTTCTTC.

The CDR3 bases are TGCGCCAGCAGCTTGGGGCCTGGGGCCAACGTCCTGACTTTC. It translates to CASSLGPGANVLTF. J is TRBJ2-6 and V is TRBV5-1; D remains ambiguous. CDR1 and CDR2 (germline): SGHRS, YFSETQ. Trimming removed 0 bases from V and 2 bases from J, with 3 bases in between. The length of the CDR3 is 14 residues. Supplemented by reference TRBV5-1 and TRBJ2-6, the full variable domain reads KAGVTQTPRYLIKTRGQQVTLSCSPISGHRSVSWYQQTPGQGLQFLFEYFSETQRNKGNFPGRFSGRQFSNSRSEMNVSTLELGDSALYLCASSLGPGANVLTFGAGSRLTVL.

The chain couples TRBV6-5 to TRBJ2-5; a weak D match, TRBD2 (6 bases). The CDR3 has 12 residues. CDR1 and CDR2 from the germline V gene are MNHEY and SVGAGI. V was pared by 4 bases and J by 7 bases, with 10 bases between. The CDR3 reads CASSWAGGTQYF. The CDR3 DNA reads TGTGCCAGCAGTTGGGCCGGGGGGACCCAGTACTTC.

Ten or more counts support this clonotype. The chain recombines TRBV6-5 with TRBJ2-3, with D possibly matching TRBD2 (6 bases). With 2 bases removed from V and 3 bases from J, the gap between germline ends came to 9 bases. Germline V gene lookup returns CDR1 MNHEY and CDR2 SVGAGI. This CDR3 is built from 14 residues. CDR3 amino acids: CASSYGRLTDTQYF. CDR3 coding DNA: TGTGCCAGCAGTTACGGGAGGTTGACAGATACGCAGTATTTT.

This clonotype showed up many times. The chain is built from TRBV29-1 and TRBJ2-7, with 11 bases aligning to TRBD2. The CDR3 has 13 residues. Germline assignment: CDR1 SQVTM and CDR2 ANQGSEA. Trimming removed 6 bases from V and 2 bases from J; junction bases left unmatched: 3. The CDR3 region has the DNA TGCAGCGTAGGACTAGCGGGCCCCTACGAGCAGTACTTC. It translates to CSVGLAGPYEQYF.

This clonotype was recorded a few times. V and J are TRBV5-1 and TRBJ1-2; D is undetermined. This CDR3 contains 12 residues. Trimming cost V 0 bases and J 11 bases, with 11 bases left between them. Germline values: CDR1 SGHRS, CDR2 YFSETQ. DNA of the CDR3: TGCGCCAGCAGCTTGGAGAGGGCGCCTTACACCTTC. This translates into CASSLERAPYTF.

Only a few counts were recorded for this clonotype. The chain couples TRBV2 to TRBJ2-7; 7 bases are shared with TRBD2. The CDR3 consists of 15 residues. From germline, CDR1 is SNHLY and CDR2 FYNNEI. Trimming cost V 6 bases and J 2 bases; bases outside gene matches: 10. CDR3 bases: TGTGCCAGCAGAGATCTAGTGGGAGGGCCCTACGAGCAGTACTTC. This sequence encodes CASRDLVGGPYEQYF.

The V gene is TRBV9, the J gene TRBJ1-1, with 7 bases lining up with TRBD1. Germline V gene lookup returns CDR1 SGDLS and CDR2 YYNGEE. V trimming: 1 base; J trimming: 1 base; junction bases outside the gene matches: 4. The CDR3 consists of 15 residues. The CDR3 DNA sequence: TGTGCCAGCAGCGTACAGGCAGGGGGGAACACTGAAGCTTTCTTT. This translates into CASSVQAGGNTEAFF.

At least ten counts were recorded for this clonotype. This chain uses TRBV29-1 with TRBJ2-3; tentatively, D is TRBD2 (7 bases). Trimming shortened V by 4 bases and J by 1 base, and 15 bases separated the two germline ends. The CDR3 covers 15 residues. In germline, CDR1 is SQVTM, CDR2 ANQGSEA. The CDR3 sequence: CSVVGGESGTDTQYF. CDR3 sequence (DNA): TGCAGCGTTGTAGGGGGGGAATCCGGCACAGATACGCAGTATTTT.

The sample holds many counts of this clonotype. J is TRBJ2-1 and V is TRBV20-1; D uncertain. V gave up 5 bases and J gave up 7 bases, with 6 bases separating them. Germline V gene sequence: CDR1 DFQATT, CDR2 SNEGSKA (reference sequence). The CDR3 is 10 amino acids. The CDR3 sequence is CSAAWNEQFF. Here the CDR3 DNA reads TGCAGTGCTGCCTGGAATGAGCAGTTCTTC.